The rows below give T cell receptor beta chains drawn from one sample of a study of glioma-infiltrating T cells after dendritic cell vaccination. Produced via immunoSEQ multiplex PCR; TCRdb's table is partial and in-frame only. The sample has over 90,000 clones; about 85% are singletons. This material consisted of blood, taken after dendritic cell vaccination. Receptors originate from a human donor with glioblastoma. The CDR3 runs from the conserved cysteine through the conserved F or W. D genes are given only for firm matches. Clone size is given for some rows only: seen once, a few or many times, or a class if the clone is expanded.

v_gene,j_gene,d_gene,abundance,CDR3aa,CDR3nt
TRBV7-6,TRBJ2-7,TRBD1,NA,CASSLAPGTGAYEQYF,TGTGCCAGCAGCTTAGCCCCCGGGACAGGGGCCTACGAGCAGTACTTC
TRBV6-1,TRBJ1-5,NA,NA,CASKDLGYSNQPQHF,TGTGCCAGCAAAGATCTCGGGTATAGCAATCAGCCCCAGCATTTT
TRBV18,TRBJ1-2,TRBD1,NA,CASSSGQGGYGYTF,TGTGCCAGCTCATCTGGACAGGGGGGCTATGGCTACACCTTC
TRBV5-1,TRBJ2-1,NA,NA,CASSRSGAGLNEQFF,TGCGCCAGCAGCCGCAGCGGAGCGGGCCTCAATGAGCAGTTCTTC
TRBV4-2,TRBJ1-1,NA,once,CASSQAEGGGTEAFF,TGTGCCAGCAGCCAAGCCGAAGGGGGTGGGACTGAAGCTTTCTTT
TRBV5-4,TRBJ1-6,NA,NA,CASSLAAGVDSPLHF,TGTGCCAGCAGCTTGGCCGCAGGGGTGGATTCACCCCTCCACTTT
TRBV5-1,TRBJ1-1,NA,NA,CASSLIANSGTEAFF,TGCGCCAGCAGCTTGATCGCGAATTCGGGAACTGAAGCTTTCTTT
TRBV7-2,TRBJ2-7,TRBD1,NA,CASSHDVKRGLGSYEQYF,TGTGCCAGCAGCCACGATGTCAAGAGGGGGCTTGGCTCCTACGAGCAGTACTTC
TRBV4-1,TRBJ1-1,NA,NA,CASQQGHNTEAFF,TGCGCCAGCCAACAGGGCCATAACACTGAAGCTTTCTTT
TRBV28,TRBJ2-7,TRBD2,NA,CASSSLSGKSYEQYF,TGTGCCAGCAGTTCCCTTAGCGGGAAGTCCTACGAGCAGTACTTC
TRBV5-6,TRBJ1-5,NA,NA,CASSNRANQPQHF,TGTGCCAGCAGTAACAGGGCTAATCAGCCCCAGCATTTT
TRBV5-1,TRBJ1-5,TRBD1,NA,CASSPGQGEPQHF,TGCGCCAGCAGCCCCGGACAGGGAGAGCCCCAGCATTTT
TRBV19,TRBJ2-6,NA,NA,CASSTRGARGLSAGANVLTF,TGTGCCAGTAGTACCCGAGGGGCCAGGGGATTATCGGCTGGGGCCAACGTCCTGACTTTC
TRBV5-1,TRBJ2-1,NA,NA,CASSLNARGDEQFF,TGCGCCAGCAGCTTAAACGCTAGAGGCGATGAGCAGTTCTTC
TRBV6-1,TRBJ2-3,NA,NA,CASSSTAGFTDTQYF,TGTGCCAGCAGTTCCACCGCGGGATTCACAGATACGCAGTATTTT
TRBV19,TRBJ2-7,TRBD2,NA,CASSNLRTSGRPYEQYF,TGTGCCAGTAGCAATCTGCGGACTAGCGGGAGGCCCTACGAGCAGTACTTC
TRBV19,TRBJ1-5,TRBD1,NA,CATTLDRGPNQPQHF,TGTGCCACCACATTAGACAGGGGGCCGAATCAGCCCCAGCATTTT
TRBV15,TRBJ1-2,NA,NA,CATSRDPGTGYTF,TGTGCCACCAGCAGAGATCCCGGGACAGGCTACACCTTC
TRBV5-1,TRBJ2-1,TRBD2,NA,CASSSGLAVYNEQFF,TGCGCCAGCAGCTCGGGACTAGCGGTGTACAATGAGCAGTTCTTC
TRBV18,TRBJ1-1,TRBD1,NA,CASSDNRGAEAFF,TGTGCCAGCTCAGACAACAGGGGGGCTGAAGCTTTCTTT
TRBV7-9,TRBJ2-7,NA,NA,CASSQDGDEQYF,TGTGCCAGCAGTCAGGACGGGGACGAGCAGTACTTC
TRBV6-1,TRBJ2-7,NA,few,CASSRQASLEQYF,TGTGCCAGCAGCAGACAGGCCTCCCTGGAGCAGTACTTC
TRBV27,TRBJ1-1,NA,NA,CASVSRGSSRAFF,TGTGCCAGCGTAAGTAGGGGGTCTTCTAGAGCTTTCTTT
TRBV5-1,TRBJ1-2,NA,NA,CASSLGGRYGYTF,TGCGCCAGCAGCTTGGGGGGGCGGTATGGCTACACCTTC
TRBV29-1,TRBJ2-5,NA,few,CSVELDLAKTQYF,TGCAGCGTTGAATTAGATCTAGCAAAGACCCAGTACTTC
TRBV14,TRBJ1-2,NA,NA,CASSQGWGLARNYGYTF,TGTGCCAGCAGCCAAGGATGGGGGCTAGCACGGAACTATGGCTACACCTTC
TRBV13,TRBJ2-3,TRBD2,NA,CASSFLAGVGDTQYF,TGTGCCAGCAGCTTCTTAGCGGGAGTTGGCGATACGCAGTATTTT
TRBV19,TRBJ1-6,NA,NA,CASRDGDYNSPLHF,TGTGCCAGTAGAGACGGAGACTATAATTCACCCCTCCACTTT
TRBV27,TRBJ2-1,TRBD1,NA,CASTAVAGQGLFF,TGTGCCAGCACCGCGGTCGCAGGACAGGGTCTGTTCTTC
TRBV27,TRBJ2-1,TRBD2,NA,CASSKGGLAGINEQFF,TGTGCCAGCAGTAAGGGGGGACTAGCGGGGATCAATGAGCAGTTCTTC
TRBV19,TRBJ2-1,TRBD2,NA,CASSIRREGMNEQFF,TGTGCCAGTAGTATTAGGCGGGAGGGAATGAATGAGCAGTTCTTC
TRBV13,TRBJ2-3,TRBD2,NA,CASSSPGLAGEHSTDTQYF,TGTGCCAGCAGCTCCCCCGGACTAGCGGGAGAGCATAGCACAGATACGCAGTATTTT
TRBV5-1,TRBJ1-6,NA,NA,CASSPQFSQGFYNSPLHF,TGCGCCAGCAGCCCACAATTCTCTCAGGGATTTTACAATTCACCCCTCCACTTT
TRBV6-1,TRBJ2-7,NA,few,CASSAGDSESYEQYF,TGTGCCAGCAGTGCTGGAGACTCCGAGTCTTACGAGCAGTACTTC
TRBV2,TRBJ1-6,NA,NA,CAGKQETYNSPLHF,TGTGCCGGGAAACAGGAGACCTATAATTCACCCCTCCACTTT
TRBV4-2,TRBJ1-1,TRBD1,NA,CASSQRQGNTEAFF,TGTGCCAGCAGCCAACGACAGGGGAACACTGAAGCTTTCTTT
TRBV10-3,TRBJ2-1,TRBD2,NA,CAITPDGTSGSEQFF,TGTGCCATCACCCCGGACGGGACTAGCGGTAGTGAGCAGTTCTTC
TRBV5-1,TRBJ2-1,TRBD2,NA,CASSLGTSGRGNEQFF,TGCGCCAGCAGCTTGGGAACTAGCGGGAGGGGTAATGAGCAGTTCTTC
TRBV6-6,TRBJ1-1,NA,NA,CASRRSGEGFEAFF,TGTGCCAGTAGGAGGTCAGGGGAGGGTTTCGAAGCTTTCTTT
TRBV7-2,TRBJ2-1,TRBD1,NA,CASSKRQGAYNEQFF,TGTGCCAGCAGCAAACGACAGGGTGCATACAATGAGCAGTTCTTC
TRBV2,TRBJ1-1,NA,NA,CASSEWGGRDTEAFF,TGTGCCAGCAGTGAATGGGGGGGGCGGGACACTGAAGCTTTCTTT
TRBV7-8,TRBJ2-1,NA,NA,CASSLSRLVVGWSYNEQFF,TGTGCCAGCAGCTTAAGTCGGTTGGTGGTCGGGTGGTCCTACAATGAGCAGTTCTTC
TRBV30,TRBJ1-3,NA,NA,CAWTYDIHGDTIYF,TGTGCCTGGACCTATGACATTCACGGGGACACCATATATTTT
TRBV10-2,TRBJ2-1,TRBD2,NA,CASGRTSYNEQFF,TGCGCTTCCGGGAGGACTAGCTACAATGAGCAGTTCTTC
TRBV11-3,TRBJ2-3,TRBD2,NA,CASSLGTSGGDGTDTQYF,TGTGCCAGCAGCTTGGGGACTAGCGGGGGGGATGGCACAGATACGCAGTATTTT
TRBV15,TRBJ2-7,TRBD1,NA,CATSRDRRTGVINEQYF,TGTGCCACCAGCAGAGATCGCCGGACAGGGGTCATAAACGAGCAGTACTTC
TRBV19,TRBJ1-2,NA,NA,CASTRGANYGYTF,TGTGCCAGTACCCGGGGGGCCAACTATGGCTACACCTTC